This T cell receptor (beta chain) was identified during a study of technical replicates of blood from a few donors (dated by TCRdb to 2015 to 2018). In its sample, this clone was seen once. Its antigen has not been determined. No base-level quality is on record; no much larger clone is a single base apart. Here V drops 4 bases and J drops 0 bases, and the junction holds 4 bases not matched to any gene. CDR1 and CDR2 were assigned from the germline V gene as MGHRA and YSYEKL. The CDR3 runs 15 residues from the cysteine to the phenylalanine. Only the CDR3 DNA is retained, 45 bases long and in frame from the first base. Libraries were prepared through the immunoSEQ multiplex PCR assay. Not all clones reach the TCRdb copy of this immuneACCESS table, which keeps in-frame sequences only. Checked studies attribute under half of the gap to unresolved V genes and leave the rest unexplained. The table for this sample lists 85,000 or so clones; 90% to 95% of them were counted only once. Jointly, the top ten make up 0.26% of the sample.

The sequenced sample was T cells isolated from PBMCs. This clonotype originated in a human donor in good health. The chain couples TRBV4-1 to TRBJ2-3, and 7 bases in between align with TRBD1. The DNA sequence is given as TGCGCCAGCAGCCCCCAACAGGGGAGCACAGATACGCAGTATTTT. It specifies CASSPQQGSTDTQYF.